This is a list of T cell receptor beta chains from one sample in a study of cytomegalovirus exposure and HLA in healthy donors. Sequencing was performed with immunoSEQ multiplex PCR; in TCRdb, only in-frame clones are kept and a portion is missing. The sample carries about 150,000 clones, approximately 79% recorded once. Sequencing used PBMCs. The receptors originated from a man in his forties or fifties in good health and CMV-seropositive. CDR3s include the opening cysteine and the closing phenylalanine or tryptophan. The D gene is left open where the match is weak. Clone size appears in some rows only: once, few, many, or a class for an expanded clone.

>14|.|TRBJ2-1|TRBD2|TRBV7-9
CASTLGGSYNEQFF
TGTGCCAGCACCCTCGGGGGGTCCTACAATGAGCAGTTCTTC
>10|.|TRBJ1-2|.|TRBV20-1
CMQTGYGYTF
TGCATGCAAACGGGCTATGGCTACACCTTC
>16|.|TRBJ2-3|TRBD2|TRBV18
CASSPGTSGSLDTQYF
TGTGCCAGCTCACCTGGGACTAGCGGGAGTTTAGATACGCAGTATTTT
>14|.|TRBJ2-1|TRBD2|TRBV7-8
CASSSRTSTRVQFF
TGTGCCAGCAGCTCAAGGACTAGCACTCGTGTGCAGTTCTTC
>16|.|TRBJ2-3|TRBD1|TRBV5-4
CASTKTQGQGTDTQYF
TGTGCCAGCACCAAAACCCAGGGACAGGGCACAGATACGCAGTATTTT
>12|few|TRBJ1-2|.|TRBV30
CAWGSEAYGYTF
TGTGCCTGGGGATCCGAGGCGTATGGCTACACCTTC
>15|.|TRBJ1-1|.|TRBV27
CASSPRTQGDTEAFF
TGTGCCAGCAGTCCCCGCACCCAAGGGGACACTGAAGCTTTCTTT
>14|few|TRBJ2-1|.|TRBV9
CASSPAGNSDEQFF
TGTGCCAGCAGCCCCGCAGGAAATTCGGATGAGCAGTTCTTC
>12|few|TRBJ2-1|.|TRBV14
CASSQVSVTGFF
TGTGCCAGCAGCCAAGTTTCGGTTACGGGGTTCTTC
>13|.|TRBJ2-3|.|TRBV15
CATSPRGSDTQYF
TGTGCCACCAGCCCCCGCGGTTCGGATACGCAGTATTTT
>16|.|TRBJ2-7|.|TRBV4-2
CASSQDSIRFSYEQYF
TGTGCCAGCAGCCAAGACTCTATCAGGTTCTCCTACGAGCAGTACTTC
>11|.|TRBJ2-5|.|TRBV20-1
CSAGSEGTQYF
TGCAGTGCGGGTAGCGAGGGAACCCAGTACTTC
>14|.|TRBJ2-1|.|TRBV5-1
CASSSGQLLNEQFF
TGCGCCAGCAGCTCCGGACAGCTACTCAATGAGCAGTTCTTC
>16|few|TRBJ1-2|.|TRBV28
CASSLTRQGLNYGYTF
TGTGCCAGCAGTTTAACCCGGCAGGGGCTTAACTATGGCTACACCTTC
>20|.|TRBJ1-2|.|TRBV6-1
CASSEWVTKLLPHPIYGYTF
TGTGCCAGCAGTGAATGGGTCACTAAACTCCTACCTCACCCCATCTATGGCTACACCTTC
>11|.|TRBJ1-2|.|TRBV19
CASTGGIGYTF
TGTGCCAGTACAGGAGGAATAGGCTACACCTTC
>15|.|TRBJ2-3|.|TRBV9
CASSVVGSPGDTQYF
TGTGCCAGCAGCGTAGTCGGTAGTCCGGGAGATACGCAGTATTTT
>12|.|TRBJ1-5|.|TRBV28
CASSWPGQPQHF
TGTGCCAGCAGTTGGCCGGGGCAGCCCCAGCATTTT
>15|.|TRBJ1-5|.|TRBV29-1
CSVAGTSLGDQPQHF
TGCAGCGTTGCAGGGACAAGCCTTGGGGATCAGCCCCAGCATTTT
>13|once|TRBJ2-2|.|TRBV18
CASSPSDTGELFF
TGTGCCAGCTCACCGTCAGATACCGGGGAGCTGTTTTTT
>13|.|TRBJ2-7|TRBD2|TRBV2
CASSSSGYYEQYF
TGTGCCAGCAGTAGTAGCGGGTACTACGAGCAGTACTTC
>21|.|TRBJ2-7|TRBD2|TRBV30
CAWSGGYARRLAGESSYEQYF
TGTGCCTGGAGTGGCGGTTACGCTCGGAGACTAGCGGGAGAGAGCTCCTACGAGCAGTACTTC
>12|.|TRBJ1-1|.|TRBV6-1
CASSRGAGEAFF
TGTGCCAGCAGTCGCGGGGCCGGGGAGGCTTTCTTT
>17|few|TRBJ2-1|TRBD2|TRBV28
CASSLTALAENRHEQFF
TGTGCCAGCAGCTTGACCGCACTAGCGGAAAACCGGCATGAGCAGTTCTTC
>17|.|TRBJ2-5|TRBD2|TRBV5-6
CASSLGPAGGPEETQYF
TGTGCCAGCAGCTTGGGGCCAGCGGGAGGGCCTGAGGAGACCCAGTACTTC
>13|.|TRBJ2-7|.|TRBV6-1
CASSLGLAYEQYF
TGTGCCAGCAGTTTGGGACTTGCCTACGAGCAGTACTTC
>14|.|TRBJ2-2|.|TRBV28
CASSLLFDTGELFF
TGTGCCAGCAGTTTATTGTTCGACACCGGGGAGCTGTTTTTT